This T cell receptor beta chain was documented in a study of beta chain features in type 1 diabetes. Overall study results and limits: People with Type 1 diabetes carried modestly yet significantly shorter TCRB CDR3s in all four CD4+ subsets.

Expressed TCRB transcripts were sequenced because the isolated RNA had all been reverse transcribed beforehand. Sequenced by immunoSEQ multiplex PCR; TCRdb stores in-frame clones only, minus some. The sample includes almost 350,000 clones, 7% to 10% of them seen just once. The CDR3 has 15 residues. Germline values: CDR1 LNHNV, CDR2 YYDKDF (reference sequence). Trimming pared 1 base from V and 2 bases from J, leaving 11 bases between. Of note for this clone: Its antigen is unknown.

Sequenced sample: central memory CD4+ T cells from blood. The rearrangement joins TRBV15 to TRBJ2-5; D may be TRBD1 or TRBD2 (6 bases each). This TCR was recovered from a man aged 25 to 40 with type 1 diabetes. The CDR3 region is CATSRARGHQETQYF. The CDR3 DNA sequence: TGTGCCACCAGCAGAGCCCGGGGGCATCAAGAGACCCAGTACTTC. The whole variable domain, remainder taken from reference TRBV15 and TRBJ2-5, is DAMVIQNPRYQVTQFGKPVTLSCSQTLNHNVMYWYQQKSSQAPKLLFHYYDKDFNNEADTPDNFQSRRPNTSFCFLDIRSPGLGDTAMYLCATSRARGHQETQYFGPGTRLLVL.